This T cell receptor beta chain was recovered during a study of blood T cell repertoires in COVID-19. Repertoires were generated with immunoSEQ multiplex PCR, while TCRdb's copy carries only in-frame clones and drops some. The sample holds 150,000 to 200,000 clones, around 85% seen once. CDR1 is MDHEN and CDR2 is SYDVKM in the germline V gene. This CDR3 region has 13 residues. The ends were cut back, 6 bases at V and 5 bases at J, with 14 bases in the middle. The genes are TRBV28 and TRBJ2-7; D is possibly TRBD1 (6 bases). The clonotype was recovered from a man aged 50 or older with active or convalescent COVID-19. The sample taken for sequencing was peripheral blood. This CDR3 reads CASSTYRAHEQYF. As DNA, the CDR3 is TGTGCCAGCAGCACTTACAGGGCCCACGAGCAGTACTTC.